This T cell receptor (beta chain) was sequenced in a study of cytomegalovirus exposure and HLA in healthy donors. Study findings and constraints: Earlier analysis found most TCR beta V segments productive about 87% or about 30% of the time. The authors judged a highly shared variant cluster likely a sequencing artifact. Most TCRs appeared rarely, but some public TCRs recurred in many donors. V- and J-gene trimming in TCR beta was tied to a missense DCLRE1C variant by an analysis performed later.

The PCR made use of 60 Vbeta and 13 Jbeta primers. Clones were sequenced by immunoSEQ multiplex PCR, and TCRdb holds only the in-frame ones, with some missing. The top ten clones hold about 4% of a sample with 100,000 to 150,000 clones, roughly 71% of them seen once. Regarding this clone: Its antigen is undetermined.

The CDR3 extends over 14 amino acids. Germline V gene sequence: CDR1 KGHSH, CDR2 LQKENI. Between the trimmed V and J ends, which lost 0 bases and 2 bases, there was a span of 8 bases. The TCR was taken from a woman between 45 and 65 years old in good health and CMV-seropositive. The sample taken for sequencing was PBMCs. This rearrangement joins TRBV18 to TRBJ2-7; no reliable D call. Written as DNA, the CDR3 is TGTGCCAGCTCACCACCGTCCATCCCCTACGAGCAGTACTTC. It translates to CASSPPSIPYEQYF. The complete variable domain, with remaining parts taken from reference TRBV18 and TRBJ2-7, reads NAGVMQNPRHLVRRRGQEARLRCSPMKGHSHVYWYRQLPEEGLKFMVYLQKENIIDESGMPKERFSAEFPKEGPSILRIQQVVRGDSAAYFCASSPPSIPYEQYFGPGTRLTVT.